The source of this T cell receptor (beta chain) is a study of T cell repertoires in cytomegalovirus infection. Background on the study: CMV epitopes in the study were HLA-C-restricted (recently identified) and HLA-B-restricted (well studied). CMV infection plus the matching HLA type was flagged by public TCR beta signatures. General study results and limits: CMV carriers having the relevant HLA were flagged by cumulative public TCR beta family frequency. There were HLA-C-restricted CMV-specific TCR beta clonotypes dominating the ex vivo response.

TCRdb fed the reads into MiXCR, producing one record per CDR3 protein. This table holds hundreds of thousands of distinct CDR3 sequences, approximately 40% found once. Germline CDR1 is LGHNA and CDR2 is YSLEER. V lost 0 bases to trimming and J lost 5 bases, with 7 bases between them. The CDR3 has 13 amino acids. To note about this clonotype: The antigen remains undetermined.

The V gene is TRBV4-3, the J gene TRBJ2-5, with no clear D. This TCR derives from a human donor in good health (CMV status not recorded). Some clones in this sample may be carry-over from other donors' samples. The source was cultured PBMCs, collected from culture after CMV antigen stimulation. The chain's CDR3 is CASSQERRETQYF. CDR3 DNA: TGCGCCAGCAGCCAAGAAAGGCGGGAGACCCAGTACTTC.